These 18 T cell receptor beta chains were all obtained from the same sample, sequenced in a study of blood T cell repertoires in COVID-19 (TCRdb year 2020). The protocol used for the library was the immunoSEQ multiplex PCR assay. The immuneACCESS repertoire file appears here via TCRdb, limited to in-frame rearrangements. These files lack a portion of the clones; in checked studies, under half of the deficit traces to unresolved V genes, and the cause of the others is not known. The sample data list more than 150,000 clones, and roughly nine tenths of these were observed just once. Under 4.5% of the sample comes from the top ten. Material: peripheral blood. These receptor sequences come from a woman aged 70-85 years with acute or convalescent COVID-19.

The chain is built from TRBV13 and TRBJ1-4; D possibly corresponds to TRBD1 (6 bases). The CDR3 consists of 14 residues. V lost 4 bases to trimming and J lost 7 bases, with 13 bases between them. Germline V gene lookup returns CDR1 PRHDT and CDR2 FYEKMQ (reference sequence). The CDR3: CASSSKMTGEKLFF. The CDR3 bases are TGTGCCAGCAGCTCGAAAATGACAGGTGAAAAACTGTTTTTT.

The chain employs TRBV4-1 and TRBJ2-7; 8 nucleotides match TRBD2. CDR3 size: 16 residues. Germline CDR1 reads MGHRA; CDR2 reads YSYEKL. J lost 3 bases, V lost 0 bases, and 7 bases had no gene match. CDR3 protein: CASSQDPTSGFYEQYF. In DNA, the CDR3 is TGCGCCAGCAGCCAAGATCCCACTAGCGGCTTCTACGAGCAGTACTTC.

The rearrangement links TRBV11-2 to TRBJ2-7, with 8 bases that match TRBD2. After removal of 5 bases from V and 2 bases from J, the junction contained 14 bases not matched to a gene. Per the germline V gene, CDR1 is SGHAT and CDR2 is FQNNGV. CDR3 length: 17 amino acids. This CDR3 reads CASSPSLTSGRPYEQYF. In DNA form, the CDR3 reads TGTGCCAGCAGCCCCAGCCTCACTAGCGGAAGACCCTACGAGCAGTACTTC.

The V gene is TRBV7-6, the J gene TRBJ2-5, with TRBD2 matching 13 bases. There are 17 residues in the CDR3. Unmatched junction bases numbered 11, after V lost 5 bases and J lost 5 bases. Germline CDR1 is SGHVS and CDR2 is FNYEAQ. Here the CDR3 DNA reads TGTGCCAGCAGCCCCGGGACTAGCGGGAAGAGTCGGGAGACCCAGTACTTC. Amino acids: CASSPGTSGKSRETQYF.

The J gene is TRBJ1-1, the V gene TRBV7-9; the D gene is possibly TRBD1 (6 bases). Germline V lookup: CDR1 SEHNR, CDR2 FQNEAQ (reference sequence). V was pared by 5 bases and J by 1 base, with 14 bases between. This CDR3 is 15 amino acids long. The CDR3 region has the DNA TGTGCCAGCAGCCTCTCGGGACATTGGAACACTGAAGCTTTCTTT. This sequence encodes CASSLSGHWNTEAFF.

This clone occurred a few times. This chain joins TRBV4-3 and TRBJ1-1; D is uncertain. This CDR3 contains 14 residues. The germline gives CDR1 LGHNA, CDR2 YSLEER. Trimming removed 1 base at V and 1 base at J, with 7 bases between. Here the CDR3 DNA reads TGCGCCAGCAGCCAAGGCCACGGGAACACTGAAGCTTTCTTT. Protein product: CASSQGHGNTEAFF.

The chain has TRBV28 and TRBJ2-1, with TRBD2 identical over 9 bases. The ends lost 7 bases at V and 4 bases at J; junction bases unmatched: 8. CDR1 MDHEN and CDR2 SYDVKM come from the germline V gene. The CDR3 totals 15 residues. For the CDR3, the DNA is TGTGCCAGCACGAGCCCGCTAGCGGGGTACAATGAGCAGTTCTTC. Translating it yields CASTSPLAGYNEQFF. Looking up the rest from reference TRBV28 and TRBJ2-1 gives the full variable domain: DVKVTQSSRYLVKRTGEKVFLECVQDMDHENMFWYRQDPGLGLRLIYFSYDVKMKEKGDIPEGYSVSREKKERFSLILESASTNQTSMYLCASTSPLAGYNEQFFGPGTRLTVL.

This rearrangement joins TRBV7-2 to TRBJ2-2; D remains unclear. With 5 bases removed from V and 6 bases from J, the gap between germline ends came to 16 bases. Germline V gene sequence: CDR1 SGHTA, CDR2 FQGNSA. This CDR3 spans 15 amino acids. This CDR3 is CASSPHRQAAGELFF. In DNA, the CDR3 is TGTGCCAGCAGCCCACACCGCCAGGCCGCCGGGGAGCTGTTTTTT.

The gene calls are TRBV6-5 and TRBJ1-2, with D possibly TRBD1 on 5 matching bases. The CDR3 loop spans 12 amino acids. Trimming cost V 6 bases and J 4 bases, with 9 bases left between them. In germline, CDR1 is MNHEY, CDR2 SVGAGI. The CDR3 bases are TGTGCCAGCAGCAGACAGACCTATGGCTACACCTTC. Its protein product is CASSRQTYGYTF.

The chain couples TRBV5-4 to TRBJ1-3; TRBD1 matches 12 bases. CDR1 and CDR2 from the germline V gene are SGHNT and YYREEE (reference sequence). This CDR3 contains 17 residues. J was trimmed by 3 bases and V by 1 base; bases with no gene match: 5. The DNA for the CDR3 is TGTGCCAGCAGCTTGCTTGGGACAGGGGGCTTTGGAAACACCATATATTTT. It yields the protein CASSLLGTGGFGNTIYF.

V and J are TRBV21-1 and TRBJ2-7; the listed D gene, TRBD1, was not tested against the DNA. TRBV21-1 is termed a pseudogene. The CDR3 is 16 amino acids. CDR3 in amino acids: CASSKRTGTVADEQYF. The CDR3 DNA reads TGTGCCAGCAGCAAGCGGACAGGGACCGTCGCCGACGAGCAGTACTTC.

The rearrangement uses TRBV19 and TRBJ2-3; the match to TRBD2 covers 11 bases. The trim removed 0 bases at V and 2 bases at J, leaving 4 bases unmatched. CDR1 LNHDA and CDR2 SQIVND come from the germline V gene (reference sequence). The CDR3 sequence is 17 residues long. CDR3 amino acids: CASSIDLAGGFTDTQYF. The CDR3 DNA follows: TGTGCCAGTAGTATAGATCTAGCGGGAGGCTTCACAGATACGCAGTATTTT.

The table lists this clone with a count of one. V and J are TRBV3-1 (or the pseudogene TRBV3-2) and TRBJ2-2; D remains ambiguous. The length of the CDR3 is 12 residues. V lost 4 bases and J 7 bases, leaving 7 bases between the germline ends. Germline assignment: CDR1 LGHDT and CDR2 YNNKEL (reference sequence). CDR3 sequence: CASSRAGGELFF. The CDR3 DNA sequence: TGTGCCAGCAGCCGGGCAGGCGGGGAGCTGTTTTTT.

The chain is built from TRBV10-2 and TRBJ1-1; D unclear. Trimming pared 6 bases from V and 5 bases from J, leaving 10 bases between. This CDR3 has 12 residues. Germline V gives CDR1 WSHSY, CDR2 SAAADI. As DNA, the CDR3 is TGCGCCAGCAGCCCCCTGCGGACTGAAGCTTTCTTT. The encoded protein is CASSPLRTEAFF.

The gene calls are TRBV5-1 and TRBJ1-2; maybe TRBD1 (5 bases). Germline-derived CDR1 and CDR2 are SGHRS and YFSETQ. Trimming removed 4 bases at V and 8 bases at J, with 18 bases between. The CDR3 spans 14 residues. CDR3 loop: CASSAGPASGGYTF. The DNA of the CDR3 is TGCGCCAGCAGCGCAGGGCCGGCCTCAGGGGGCTACACCTTC.

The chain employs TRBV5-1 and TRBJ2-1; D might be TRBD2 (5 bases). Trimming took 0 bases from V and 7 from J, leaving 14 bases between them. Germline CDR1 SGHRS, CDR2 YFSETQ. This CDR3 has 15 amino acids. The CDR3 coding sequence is TGCGCCAGCAGCTTGGAGGACCCGACTACAAATGAGCAGTTCTTC. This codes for CASSLEDPTTNEQFF.

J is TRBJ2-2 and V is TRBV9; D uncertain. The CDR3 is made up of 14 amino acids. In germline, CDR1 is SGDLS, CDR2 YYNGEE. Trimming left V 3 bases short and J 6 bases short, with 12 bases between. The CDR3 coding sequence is TGTGCCAGCAGCGCTCCTCTAGAATCCGGGGAGCTGTTTTTT. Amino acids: CASSAPLESGELFF.

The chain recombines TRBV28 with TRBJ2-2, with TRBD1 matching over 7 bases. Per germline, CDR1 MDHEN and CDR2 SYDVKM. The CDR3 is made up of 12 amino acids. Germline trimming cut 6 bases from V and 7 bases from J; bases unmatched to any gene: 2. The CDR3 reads CASRRQGGELFF. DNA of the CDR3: TGTGCCAGCAGACGACAGGGCGGGGAGCTGTTTTTT. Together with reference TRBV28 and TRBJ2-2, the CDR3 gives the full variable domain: DVKVTQSSRYLVKRTGEKVFLECVQDMDHENMFWYRQDPGLGLRLIYFSYDVKMKEKGDIPEGYSVSREKKERFSLILESASTNQTSMYLCASRRQGGELFFGEGSRLTVL.